Following are 21 T cell receptor beta chains from one sample sequenced in a study of chemoradiotherapy in HPV16-positive cancers. Using immunoSEQ multiplex PCR, the repertoire was profiled, and TCRdb retains in-frame clones only, with some absent. The sample consists of some 20,000 clones, approximately 80% of them appearing once. The sequencing here drew on blood, taken from a patient who underwent chemoradiotherapy. These receptors originate from a human donor with HPV-associated anogenital cancer.

The chain joins TRBV5-5 to TRBJ1-2; tentative D call: TRBD1 (6 bases). The V end was cut by 4 bases, the J end by 8 bases, with 12 bases between. The CDR3 extends over 12 amino acids. Germline-derived CDR1 and CDR2 are SGHKS and YYEKEE (reference sequence). The CDR3: CASSNRALGYTF. CDR3 DNA sequence: TGTGCCAGCAGCAACAGGGCCTTGGGCTACACCTTC.

This clone was detected a few times. The chain joins TRBV5-1 to TRBJ2-1; TRBD2 aligns across 9 bases. Germline CDR1 reads SGHRS; CDR2 reads YFSETQ. The CDR3 sequence is 18 residues long. V shed 0 bases and J 4 bases; nucleotides not matched to a gene: 11. The CDR3 protein is CASSLAPGGAGGYNEQFF. CDR3 DNA: TGCGCCAGCAGCTTGGCCCCGGGAGGGGCGGGGGGGTACAATGAGCAGTTCTTC.

The V and J genes are TRBV10-2 and TRBJ2-7; 7 bases map to TRBD2. V was clipped by 7 bases and J by 7 bases; unmatched bases: 10. The CDR3 has 13 residues. Germline CDR1 and CDR2: WSHSY and SAAADI. CDR3 region: CASTGGSWWEQYF. DNA for the CDR3: TGCGCCAGCACCGGGGGGTCTTGGTGGGAGCAGTACTTC.

About this clone: Other DNA sequences from this sample encode an identical CDR3 as well. The rearrangement joins TRBV2 to TRBJ2-1, with TRBD2 as a possible D gene (6 bases). CDR3 size: 15 residues. Trimming removed 9 bases from V and 6 bases from J, with 21 bases in between. Germline values: CDR1 SNHLY, CDR2 FYNNEI. The CDR3 coding sequence is TGTGCCAGTATGCGGGACGGGGGAAGTGGCAATGAGCAGTTCTTC. Its protein product is CASMRDGGSGNEQFF.

The genes are TRBV15 and TRBJ2-3, with TRBD2 identical over 10 bases. The germline gives CDR1 LNHNV, CDR2 YYDKDF (reference sequence). This CDR3 region has 17 residues. Trimming at V came to 1 base and at J to 2 bases, leaving 6 bases not matched to a gene. This CDR3 is CATSRALAGASTDTQYF. CDR3 coding DNA: TGTGCCACCAGCAGAGCGCTAGCGGGGGCCTCCACAGATACGCAGTATTTT. The full variable domain, completed using reference TRBV15 and TRBJ2-3, is DAMVIQNPRYQVTQFGKPVTLSCSQTLNHNVMYWYQQKSSQAPKLLFHYYDKDFNNEADTPDNFQSRRPNTSFCFLDIRSPGLGDTAMYLCATSRALAGASTDTQYFGPGTRLTVL.

The CDR3 reads CASSVEAGYGYTF. CDR3 sequence (DNA): TGTGCCAGCAGCGTAGAAGCAGGATATGGCTACACCTTC. The rearrangement joins TRBV9 to TRBJ1-2; D remains unclear. V was clipped by 0 bases and J by 5 bases, with 8 bases between them. Germline-derived CDR1 and CDR2 are SGDLS and YYNGEE. There are 13 residues in the CDR3.

This clone has more than one count but fewer than ten. The rearrangement uses TRBV7-9 and TRBJ2-5; the D is unclear. Germline lookup yields CDR1 SEHNR and CDR2 FQNEAQ (reference sequence). The CDR3 has 14 residues. V was trimmed by 1 base and J by 4 bases, leaving 10 bases between them. The CDR3 region has the DNA TGTGCCAGCAGCTTAGATATAGCTGGAGAGACCCAGTACTTC. Translating gives CASSLDIAGETQYF.

The chain links TRBV6-5 to TRBJ2-3; D remains unclear. This CDR3 is 15 amino acids long. Trimming left V 4 bases short and J 0 bases short, with 11 bases between. Per germline, CDR1 MNHEY and CDR2 SVGAGI. The CDR3: CASSSLTTSTDTQYF. The CDR3 nucleotides are TGTGCCAGCAGTTCTCTAACTACTAGCACAGATACGCAGTATTTT.

This chain connects TRBV19 to TRBJ1-5, with D possibly matching TRBD1 (6 bases). The CDR3 spans 13 residues. Germline CDR1 reads LNHDA; CDR2 reads SQIVND (reference sequence). V was shortened by 6 bases and J by 9 bases, with 15 bases between the two germline ends. This chain's CDR3 is CASRNRAPGPQHF. CDR3 nucleotide sequence: TGTGCCAGTAGGAACAGGGCCCCGGGGCCCCAGCATTTT.

Comment on this clone: Other nucleotide sequences from this sample produce the same CDR3. The V call is TRBV9, the J call TRBJ2-1; D gene ambiguous. From germline, CDR1 is SGDLS and CDR2 YYNGEE. Trimming removed 0 bases at V and 10 bases at J, with 5 bases between. The CDR3 has 11 amino acids. The CDR3 region has the DNA TGTGCCAGCAGCGTAGACGACGAGCAGTTCTTC. Residues: CASSVDDEQFF. Combining the CDR3 with reference TRBV9 and TRBJ2-1 gives the whole variable domain DSGVTQTPKHLITATGQRVTLRCSPRSGDLSVYWYQQSLDQGLQFLIQYYNGEERAKGNILERFSAQQFPDLHSELNLSSLELGDSALYFCASSVDDEQFFGPGTRLTVL.

V usage is TRBV10-3 and J usage is TRBJ2-3, with 14 bases identical to TRBD2. V was pared by 6 bases and J by 0 bases, with 8 bases of the junction left unmatched. The CDR3 is 18 residues long. The V gene's germline CDR1 is ENHRY and CDR2 SYGVKD. CDR3 in DNA: TGTGCCATCAGAAACGACGGGACTAGCGGGGGTAGCACAGATACGCAGTATTTT. Residues: CAIRNDGTSGGSTDTQYF.

This chain joins TRBV6-5 and TRBJ2-7; a weak D match, TRBD2 (5 bases). The germline gives CDR1 MNHEY, CDR2 SVGAGI. This CDR3 region has 12 residues. Deletions cut 8 bases from V and 3 bases from J, with 11 bases between. CDR3: CASGSGSYEQYF. The DNA for the CDR3 is TGTGCCAGCGGGAGCGGAAGCTACGAGCAGTACTTC.

The J gene is TRBJ2-5, the V gene TRBV10-3, with a weak D call TRBD1 (5 bases). CDR3 length: 15 amino acids. Germline CDR1 ENHRY, CDR2 SYGVKD. Between the trimmed V and J ends, which lost 3 bases and 5 bases, there was a span of 16 bases. The CDR3 is CAISEGSREFETQYF. The CDR3 nucleotides are TGTGCCATCAGTGAAGGTAGCAGGGAATTTGAGACCCAGTACTTC.

V is TRBV5-6 and J is TRBJ1-5; D not certain. The CDR3 loop spans 15 amino acids. V was trimmed by 0 bases and J by 3 bases, leaving 10 bases between them. Germline V gene data show CDR1 as SGHDT and CDR2 as YYEEEE. The CDR3 nucleotides are TGTGCCAGCAGCTTGGCCTTGGCGGCCAATCAGCCCCAGCATTTT. It is translated as CASSLALAANQPQHF.

The chain uses TRBV18 and TRBJ2-5; 10 bases map to TRBD1. V gave up 1 base and J gave up 5 bases; unmatched junction bases: 7. This CDR3 is 16 amino acids long. Germline lookup yields CDR1 KGHSH and CDR2 LQKENI. CDR3 in amino acids: CASSPRDRGLGETQYF. CDR3 in DNA: TGTGCCAGCTCACCACGGGACAGGGGATTAGGGGAGACCCAGTACTTC.

The rearrangement links TRBV11-1 to TRBJ1-1; the D is unclear. The CDR3 has 13 amino acids. Germline CDR1 and CDR2: SGHAT and FQDESV (reference sequence). V lost 6 bases and J 0 bases, leaving 8 bases between the germline ends. DNA for the CDR3: TGTGCCAGCAGGGCTTGGATGAACACTGAAGCTTTCTTT. Translated, it gives CASRAWMNTEAFF. The full variable domain, with the rest looked up from reference TRBV11-1 and TRBJ1-1, is EAEVAQSPRYKITEKSQAVAFWCDPISGHATLYWYRQILGQGPELLVQFQDESVVDDSQLPKDRFSAERLKGVDSTLKIQPAELGDSAMYLCASRAWMNTEAFFGQGTRLTVV.

The V call is TRBV7-2, the J call TRBJ2-3; 7 bases agree with TRBD1. The length of the CDR3 is 15 residues. Germline V gene lookup returns CDR1 SGHTA and CDR2 FQGNSA. Unmatched junction bases numbered 3, after V lost 2 bases and J lost 1 base. This CDR3 reads CASSLNQGGTDTQYF. In DNA, the CDR3 is TGTGCCAGCAGCTTAAACCAGGGGGGCACAGATACGCAGTATTTT.

J is TRBJ1-1 and V is TRBV7-2; 10 nucleotides align to TRBD1. After removal of 3 bases from V and 0 bases from J, the junction contained 4 bases not matched to a gene. Germline CDR1 and CDR2: SGHTA and FQGNSA. CDR3 length: 16 residues. CDR3 region: CASSLTGGVVNTEAFF. For the CDR3, the DNA is TGTGCCAGCAGCTTGACAGGGGGCGTAGTGAACACTGAAGCTTTCTTT. The variable domain in full, with the rest retrieved from reference TRBV7-2 and TRBJ1-1, is GAGVSQSPSNKVTEKGKDVELRCDPISGHTALYWYRQSLGQGLEFLIYFQGNSAPDKSGLPSDRFSAERTGGSVSTLTIQRTQQEDSAVYLCASSLTGGVVNTEAFFGQGTRLTVV.

This chain links TRBV6-1 with TRBJ1-2; D might be TRBD1 (5 bases). This CDR3 has 13 amino acids. Trimming stripped 6 bases from V and 3 bases from J, with 11 bases between. Per germline, CDR1 MNHNS and CDR2 SASEGT. The CDR3 loop reads CASREGGDYGYTF. The CDR3 coding sequence is TGTGCCAGCAGGGAGGGAGGGGACTATGGCTACACCTTC.

The chain employs TRBV27 and TRBJ1-1, with D unresolved. The CDR3 spans 13 residues. The V and J ends lost 4 bases and 1 base respectively, with 7 bases between them. CDR1 MNHEY and CDR2 SMNVEV come from the germline V gene (reference sequence). DNA for the CDR3: TGTGCCAGCAGTTACACCGGGAACACTGAAGCTTTCTTT. Residues: CASSYTGNTEAFF.

This clone was seen a single time. The chain recombines TRBV19 with TRBJ2-7; 8 bases align to TRBD1. In germline, CDR1 is LNHDA, CDR2 SQIVND (reference sequence). This CDR3 is 16 amino acids long. V was pared by 3 bases and J by 0 bases, with 7 bases of the junction left unmatched. In nucleotides, the CDR3 is TGTGCCAGTAGTATCGGGCAGGGGGCAAGCTCCTACGAGCAGTACTTC. Its protein is CASSIGQGASSYEQYF.